This entry is about one T cell receptor beta chain. Its antigen is undetermined. cDNA synthesis used the whole RNA isolate, giving expressed TCRB sequences. Samples of naive, central memory and regulatory T cells yielded a mean of about 3.57 million reads. The method was immunoSEQ multiplex PCR; TCRdb's version includes in-frame clones alone and lacks a portion of them. The sample yields hundreds of thousands of clones, less than 10% seen once. This entry is derived from a study of beta chain features in type 1 diabetes. Turning to the study itself: Examination of sorted cells across all samples involved over 85,000,000 cells. General study results and limits: More deletions and fewer insertions at VDJ junctions were found in patients with type 1 diabetes.

The CDR3 covers 14 residues. Germline CDR1 reads MDHEN; CDR2 reads SYDVKM. Trimming pared 2 bases from V and 4 bases from J, leaving 11 bases between. A sort by CD45RO/CCR7/CD25/CD127/CD95/CD27 yielded CD4+ naive, central memory, regulatory and stem cell-like memory cells. This TCR was sampled from a young woman in good health. The V call is TRBV28, the J call TRBJ1-2, with D maybe TRBD1 (6 bases). Material for sequencing was central memory CD4+ T cells from blood. The CDR3 DNA follows: TGTGCCAGCAGTTTAGCCAGGGGAATCTATGGCTACACCTTC. This translates into CASSLARGIYGYTF.